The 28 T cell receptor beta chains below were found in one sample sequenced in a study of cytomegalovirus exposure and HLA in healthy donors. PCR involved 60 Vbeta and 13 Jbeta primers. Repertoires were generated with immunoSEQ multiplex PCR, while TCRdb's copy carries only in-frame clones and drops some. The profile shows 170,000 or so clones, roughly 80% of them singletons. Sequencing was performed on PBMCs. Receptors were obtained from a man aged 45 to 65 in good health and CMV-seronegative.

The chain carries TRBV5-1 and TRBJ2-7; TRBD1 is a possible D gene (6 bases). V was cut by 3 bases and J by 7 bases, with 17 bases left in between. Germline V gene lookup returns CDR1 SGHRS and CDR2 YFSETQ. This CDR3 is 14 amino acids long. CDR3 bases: TGCGCCAGCAGCTCGGGACAACTTAAGGAGGAGCAGTACTTC. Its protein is CASSSGQLKEEQYF.

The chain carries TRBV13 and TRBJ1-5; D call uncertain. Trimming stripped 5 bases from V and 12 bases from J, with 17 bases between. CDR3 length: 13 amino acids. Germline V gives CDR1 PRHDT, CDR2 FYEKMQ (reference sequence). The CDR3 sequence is CASSLGRWRLQHF. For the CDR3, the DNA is TGTGCCAGCAGCCTGGGCAGGTGGAGGCTCCAGCATTTT.

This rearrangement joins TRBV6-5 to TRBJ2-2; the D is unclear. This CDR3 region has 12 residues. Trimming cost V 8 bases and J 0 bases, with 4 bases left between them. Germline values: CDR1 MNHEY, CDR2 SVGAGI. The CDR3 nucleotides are TGTGCCAGCCGGGCGAACACCGGGGAGCTGTTTTTT. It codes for CASRANTGELFF.

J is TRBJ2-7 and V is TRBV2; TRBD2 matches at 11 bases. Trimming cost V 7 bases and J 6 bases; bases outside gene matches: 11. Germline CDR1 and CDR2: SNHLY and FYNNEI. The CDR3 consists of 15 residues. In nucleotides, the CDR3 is TGTGCCAGCAAATCGTGGCTAGCGGGAGGTGGCGAGCAGTACTTC. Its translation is CASKSWLAGGGEQYF. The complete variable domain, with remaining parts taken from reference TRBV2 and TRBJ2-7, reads EPEVTQTPSHQVTQMGQEVILRCVPISNHLYFYWYRQILGQKVEFLVSFYNNEISEKSEIFDDQFSVERPDGSNFTLKIRSTKLEDSAMYFCASKSWLAGGGEQYFGPGTRLTVT.

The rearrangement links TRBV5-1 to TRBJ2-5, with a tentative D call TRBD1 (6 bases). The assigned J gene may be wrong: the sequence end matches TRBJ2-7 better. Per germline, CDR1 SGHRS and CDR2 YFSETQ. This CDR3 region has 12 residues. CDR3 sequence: CASSQQGNEQYF. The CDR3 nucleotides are TGCGCCAGCAGCCAACAGGGCAACGAGCAGTACTTC.

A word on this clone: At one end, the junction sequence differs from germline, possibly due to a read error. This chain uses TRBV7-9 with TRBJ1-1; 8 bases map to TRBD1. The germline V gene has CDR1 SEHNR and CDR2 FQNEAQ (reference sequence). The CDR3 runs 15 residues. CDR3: CSSSLGPQGDYEAFF. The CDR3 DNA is TGTTCCAGCAGCTTAGGCCCACAGGGGGATTATGAAGCTTTCTTT.

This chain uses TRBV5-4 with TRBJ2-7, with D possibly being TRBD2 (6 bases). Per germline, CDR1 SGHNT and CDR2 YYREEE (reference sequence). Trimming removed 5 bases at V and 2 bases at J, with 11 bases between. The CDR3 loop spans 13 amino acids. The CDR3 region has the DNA TGTGCCAGCAGACTAGCTAACCCCTACGAGCAGTACTTC. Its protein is CASRLANPYEQYF.

DNA of the CDR3: TGTGCCAGCAGCCAGACAGGGGGCACAGATACGCAGTATTTT. This translates into CASSQTGGTDTQYF. The V gene is TRBV7-2, the J gene TRBJ2-3; 8 nucleotides align to TRBD1. Germline CDR1 SGHTA, CDR2 FQGNSA. Germline trimming cut 5 bases from V and 1 base from J; bases unmatched to any gene: 2. There are 14 residues in the CDR3.

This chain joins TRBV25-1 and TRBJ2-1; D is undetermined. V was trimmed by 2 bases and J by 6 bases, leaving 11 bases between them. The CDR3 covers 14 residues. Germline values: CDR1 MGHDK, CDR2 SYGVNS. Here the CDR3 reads CASSEPLVGNEQFF. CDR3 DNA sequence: TGTGCCAGCAGTGAACCCCTAGTTGGCAATGAGCAGTTCTTC.

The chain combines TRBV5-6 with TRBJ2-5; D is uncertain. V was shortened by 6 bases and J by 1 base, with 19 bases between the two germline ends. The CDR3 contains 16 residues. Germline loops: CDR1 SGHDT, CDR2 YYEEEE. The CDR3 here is CASNPRSGSTQETQYF. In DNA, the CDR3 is TGTGCCAGCAACCCCAGGTCAGGCAGTACCCAAGAGACCCAGTACTTC.

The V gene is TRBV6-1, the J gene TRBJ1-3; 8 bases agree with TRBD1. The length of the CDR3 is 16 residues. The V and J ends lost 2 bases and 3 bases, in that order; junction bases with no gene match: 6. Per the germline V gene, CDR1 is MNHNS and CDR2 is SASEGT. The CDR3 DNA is TGTGCCAGCAGTGAAATGGCAGGGGGCTTTGGAAACACCATATATTTT. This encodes CASSEMAGGFGNTIYF.

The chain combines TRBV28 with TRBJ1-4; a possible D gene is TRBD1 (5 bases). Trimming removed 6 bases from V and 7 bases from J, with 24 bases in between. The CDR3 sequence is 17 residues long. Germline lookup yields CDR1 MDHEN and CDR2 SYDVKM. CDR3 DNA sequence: TGTGCCAGCAGGAACTTACGGGGGGGGGATGGGGGTGAAAAACTGTTTTTT. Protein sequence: CASRNLRGGDGGEKLFF.

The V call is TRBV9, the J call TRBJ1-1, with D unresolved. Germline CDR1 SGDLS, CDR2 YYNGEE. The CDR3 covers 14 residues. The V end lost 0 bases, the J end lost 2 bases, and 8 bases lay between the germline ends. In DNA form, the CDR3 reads TGTGCCAGCAGCGTAGACATTATAAACACTGAAGCTTTCTTT. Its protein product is CASSVDIINTEAFF. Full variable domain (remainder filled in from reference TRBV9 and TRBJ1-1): DSGVTQTPKHLITATGQRVTLRCSPRSGDLSVYWYQQSLDQGLQFLIQYYNGEERAKGNILERFSAQQFPDLHSELNLSSLELGDSALYFCASSVDIINTEAFFGQGTRLTVV.

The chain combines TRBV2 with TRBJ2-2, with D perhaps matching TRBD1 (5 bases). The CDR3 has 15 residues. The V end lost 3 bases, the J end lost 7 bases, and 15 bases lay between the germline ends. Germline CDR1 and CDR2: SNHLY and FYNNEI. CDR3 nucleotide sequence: TGTGCCAGCAGTGATAGTCCTCGGCAGGGCGGGGAGCTGTTTTTT. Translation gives CASSDSPRQGGELFF.

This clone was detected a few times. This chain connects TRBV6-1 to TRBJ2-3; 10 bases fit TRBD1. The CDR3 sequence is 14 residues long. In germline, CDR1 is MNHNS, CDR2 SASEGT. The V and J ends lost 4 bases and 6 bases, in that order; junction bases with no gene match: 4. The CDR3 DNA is TGTGCCAGCAGTGGGGGGACAGGGGTGGATACGCAGTATTTT. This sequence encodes CASSGGTGVDTQYF.

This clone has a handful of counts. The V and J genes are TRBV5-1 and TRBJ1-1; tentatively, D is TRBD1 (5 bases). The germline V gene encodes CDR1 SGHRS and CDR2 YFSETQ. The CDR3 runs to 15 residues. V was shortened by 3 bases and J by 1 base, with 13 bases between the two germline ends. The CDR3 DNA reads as TGCGCCAGCAGCTGGGACGGGGGTGCGAACACTGAAGCTTTCTTT. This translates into CASSWDGGANTEAFF.

Written as DNA, the CDR3 is TGTGCCAGCAGTCGACGGATCTTCGGGTATGGCTACACCTTC. Translated: CASSRRIFGYGYTF. The chain has TRBV6-5 and TRBJ1-2; no clear D gene. This CDR3 is 14 amino acids long. V dropped 5 bases and J dropped 5 bases, with 15 bases sitting between them. Germline V gene lookup returns CDR1 MNHEY and CDR2 SVGAGI.

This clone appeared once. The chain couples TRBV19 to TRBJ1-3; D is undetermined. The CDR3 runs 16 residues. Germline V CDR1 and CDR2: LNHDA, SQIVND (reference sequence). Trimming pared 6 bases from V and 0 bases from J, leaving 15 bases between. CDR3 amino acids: CASRDRRASSGNTIYF. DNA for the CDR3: TGTGCCAGTAGGGATAGGAGGGCCAGCTCTGGAAACACCATATATTTT. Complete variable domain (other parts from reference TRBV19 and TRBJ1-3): DGGITQSPKYLFRKEGQNVTLSCEQNLNHDAMYWYRQDPGQGLRLIYYSQIVNDFQKGDIAEGYSVSREKKESFPLTVTSAQKNPTAFYLCASRDRRASSGNTIYFGEGSWLTVV.

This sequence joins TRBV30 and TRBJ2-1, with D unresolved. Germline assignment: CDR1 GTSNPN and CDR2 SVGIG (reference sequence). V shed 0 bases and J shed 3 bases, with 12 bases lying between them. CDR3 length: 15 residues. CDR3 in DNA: TGTGCCTGGAGTGTACCGATAGCCTACTACAATGAGCAGTTCTTC. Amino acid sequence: CAWSVPIAYYNEQFF.

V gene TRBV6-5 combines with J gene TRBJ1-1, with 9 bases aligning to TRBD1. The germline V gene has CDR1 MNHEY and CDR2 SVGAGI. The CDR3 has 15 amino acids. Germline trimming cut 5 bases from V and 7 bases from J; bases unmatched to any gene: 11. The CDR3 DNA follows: TGTGCCAGCAGTAACGCCGGGACAGGGCATGGTGAAGCTTTCTTT. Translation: CASSNAGTGHGEAFF.

CDR3 loop: CASSLARGGSHTEQFF. In DNA, the CDR3 is TGTGCCAGCAGCTTAGCGCGGGGGGGCTCCCATACTGAGCAGTTCTTC. The chain is built from TRBV7-2 and TRBJ2-1, with TRBD2 matching 9 bases. Germline V gene sequence: CDR1 SGHTA, CDR2 FQGNSA. This CDR3 has 16 residues. Trimming took 0 bases from V and 9 from J; bases not matched to a gene: 9.

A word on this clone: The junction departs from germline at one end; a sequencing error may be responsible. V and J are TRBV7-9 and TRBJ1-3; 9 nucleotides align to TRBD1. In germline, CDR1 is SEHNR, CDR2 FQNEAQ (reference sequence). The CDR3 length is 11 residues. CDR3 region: CASSGRDRAIF. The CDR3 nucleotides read TGTGCCAGCAGCGGCCGGGACAGGGCGATTTTT.

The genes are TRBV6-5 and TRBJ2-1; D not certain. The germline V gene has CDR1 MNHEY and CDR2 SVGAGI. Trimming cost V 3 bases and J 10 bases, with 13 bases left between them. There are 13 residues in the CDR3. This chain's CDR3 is CASSYTPYLEQFF. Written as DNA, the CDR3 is TGTGCCAGCAGTTATACGCCCTACCTAGAGCAGTTCTTC.

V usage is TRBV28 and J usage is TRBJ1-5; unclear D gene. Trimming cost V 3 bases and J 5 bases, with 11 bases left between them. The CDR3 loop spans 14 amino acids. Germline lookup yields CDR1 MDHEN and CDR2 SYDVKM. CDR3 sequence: CASSFSSGYQPQHF. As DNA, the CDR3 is TGTGCCAGCAGTTTCTCGTCAGGTTATCAGCCCCAGCATTTT.

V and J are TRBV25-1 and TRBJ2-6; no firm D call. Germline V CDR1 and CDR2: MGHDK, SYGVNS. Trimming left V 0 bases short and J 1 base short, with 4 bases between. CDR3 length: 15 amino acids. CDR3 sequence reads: CASSEYRSGANVLTF. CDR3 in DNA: TGTGCCAGCAGTGAATACAGGTCTGGGGCCAACGTCCTGACTTTC.

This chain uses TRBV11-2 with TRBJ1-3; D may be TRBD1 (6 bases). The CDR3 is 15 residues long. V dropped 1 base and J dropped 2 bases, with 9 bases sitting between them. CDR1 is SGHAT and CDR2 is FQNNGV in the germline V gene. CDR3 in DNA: TGTGCCAGCAGCTTAGTTAGGGGGACTGGAAACACCATATATTTT. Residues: CASSLVRGTGNTIYF.

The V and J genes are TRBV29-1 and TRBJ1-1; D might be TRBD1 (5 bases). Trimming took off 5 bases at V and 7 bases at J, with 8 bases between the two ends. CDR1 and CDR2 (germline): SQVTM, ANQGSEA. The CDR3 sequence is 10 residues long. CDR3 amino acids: CSVRQIEAFF. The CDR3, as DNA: TGCAGCGTTAGACAGATTGAAGCTTTCTTT.

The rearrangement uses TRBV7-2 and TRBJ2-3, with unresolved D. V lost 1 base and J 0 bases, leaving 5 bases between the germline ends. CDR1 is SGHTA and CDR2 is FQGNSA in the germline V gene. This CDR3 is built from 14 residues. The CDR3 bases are TGTGCCAGCAGCTTAGGTACTAGCACAGATACGCAGTATTTT. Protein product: CASSLGTSTDTQYF.